The 31 T cell receptor beta chains given below trace back to one sample, sequenced in a study of blood T cell repertoires in COVID-19. TCRdb's copy holds only in-frame clones and misses some; the assay was immunoSEQ multiplex PCR. The sample contains fewer than 350,000 clones, around 86% of which appear only once. The sample consisted of PBMCs or T cells enriched from blood (not recorded which). These receptors originate from a man in his 60s who had recovered from COVID-19.

This chain connects TRBV28 to TRBJ1-5, with TRBD1 matching 9 bases. Germline V gives CDR1 MDHEN, CDR2 SYDVKM. The V segment lost 2 bases and the J segment 2 bases; nucleotides outside the gene matches: 10. The CDR3 has 18 amino acids. As DNA, the CDR3 is TGTGCCAGCAGTTTACTTCTCGCGACAGGGGGGGGCAATCAGCCCCAGCATTTT. Its translation is CASSLLLATGGGNQPQHF. The variable domain in full, with the rest retrieved from reference TRBV28 and TRBJ1-5, is DVKVTQSSRYLVKRTGEKVFLECVQDMDHENMFWYRQDPGLGLRLIYFSYDVKMKEKGDIPEGYSVSREKKERFSLILESASTNQTSMYLCASSLLLATGGGNQPQHFGDGTRLSIL.

The chain couples TRBV23-1 to TRBJ1-2; D uncertain. TRBV23-1 is classed as an ORF, of uncertain function. The CDR3 has 15 residues. Trimming shortened V by 0 bases and J by 5 bases, and 13 bases separated the two germline ends. CDR3 loop: CASSQSARNLYGYTF. CDR3 nucleotide sequence: TGCGCCAGCAGTCAATCCGCCAGGAATTTGTATGGCTACACCTTC.

The chain carries TRBV11-3 and TRBJ2-5, with 10 bases fitting TRBD2. Per germline, CDR1 SGHNT and CDR2 YENEEA. Trimming at V came to 3 bases and at J to 5 bases, leaving 9 bases not matched to a gene. The CDR3 is 16 residues long. The CDR3 DNA reads as TGTGCCAGCAGCTTCGAAAGCGGGAGGGCCTGGGAGACCCAGTACTTC. Translated, it gives CASSFESGRAWETQYF.

This sequence joins TRBV27 and TRBJ1-2; D remains ambiguous. V lost 0 bases and J 4 bases, leaving 6 bases between the germline ends. The germline V gene encodes CDR1 MNHEY and CDR2 SMNVEV (reference sequence). The CDR3 loop spans 13 amino acids. The CDR3 DNA reads TGTGCCAGCAGTTTATCGACTAGCTATGGCTACACCTTC. Translated, it gives CASSLSTSYGYTF.

This chain links TRBV5-1 with TRBJ2-5; maybe TRBD1 (6 bases). Trimming took 4 bases from V and 3 from J, leaving 13 bases between them. This CDR3 is built from 14 residues. Germline CDR1 is SGHRS and CDR2 is YFSETQ. The DNA for the CDR3 is TGCGCCAGCAGCCCCGGCAGGGGTGAAGAGACCCAGTACTTC. Translating it yields CASSPGRGEETQYF.

This clone has only one observation. The V call is TRBV7-9, the J call TRBJ2-5; 8 bases map to TRBD2. With 1 base clipped from V and 6 bases from J, the junction kept 7 bases outside the gene matches. CDR1 and CDR2 from the germline V gene are SEHNR and FQNEAQ (reference sequence). The CDR3 runs 15 residues. The CDR3 DNA reads TGTGCCAGCAGCTTAGGCGGTAGCGGGATAAAGACCCAGTACTTC. It encodes CASSLGGSGIKTQYF.

The CDR3 DNA reads as TGTGCCAGTAGGACAGGGTCGGCTGGAAACACCATATATTTT. Encoded protein: CASRTGSAGNTIYF. The chain couples TRBV19 to TRBJ1-3, with 7 nucleotides matching TRBD1. Germline CDR1 and CDR2: LNHDA and SQIVND (reference sequence). The ends lost 6 bases at V and 2 bases at J; junction bases unmatched: 4. This CDR3 region has 14 residues.

This clone was seen a few times. The chain links TRBV7-3 to TRBJ2-1, with D possibly being TRBD2 (6 bases). Germline CDR1 is SGHTA and CDR2 is FQGTGA. The germline V and J ends were trimmed by 1 base and 4 bases, with 8 bases remaining between them. The CDR3 has 14 residues. The CDR3 loop is CASSLNGRYNEQFF. The CDR3 nucleotides are TGTGCCAGCAGCTTAAACGGGAGATACAATGAGCAGTTCTTC.

This sequence joins TRBV6-6 and TRBJ2-1, with 9 nucleotides matching TRBD2. J was trimmed by 7 bases and V by 4 bases; bases with no gene match: 8. The CDR3 loop spans 15 amino acids. Germline CDR1 MNHNY, CDR2 SVGAGI (reference sequence). The CDR3 nucleotides read TGTGCCAGCAGTTCTCCGCGGGAGGGAAGGAATGAGCAGTTCTTC. Translation gives CASSSPREGRNEQFF.

This clone appeared once. The chain carries TRBV5-1 and TRBJ1-4; TRBD1 aligns across 7 bases. This CDR3 has 15 residues. V lost 3 bases and J lost 0; bases outside the gene matches: 2. Per germline, CDR1 SGHRS and CDR2 YFSETQ. The CDR3 here is CASSSGTATNEKLFF. The CDR3 region has the DNA TGCGCCAGCAGCTCCGGGACAGCAACTAATGAAAAACTGTTTTTT.

CDR3 loop: CASSQGTYNSPLHF. Here the CDR3 DNA reads TGTGCCAGCAGTCAGGGTACCTATAATTCACCCCTCCACTTT. V gene TRBV7-3 combines with J gene TRBJ1-6; D might be TRBD1 (5 bases). The CDR3 extends over 14 amino acids. With 6 bases removed from V and 2 bases from J, the gap between germline ends came to 8 bases. Germline-derived CDR1 and CDR2 are SGHTA and FQGTGA.

This chain joins TRBV5-1 and TRBJ2-1; 7 bases fit TRBD2. Germline trimming cut 0 bases from V and 4 bases from J; bases unmatched to any gene: 4. CDR1 and CDR2 from the germline V gene are SGHRS and YFSETQ. The CDR3 contains 15 residues. The CDR3, as DNA: TGCGCCAGCAGCTTGGCCGCGGGGGAATACAATGAGCAGTTCTTC. Translating gives CASSLAAGEYNEQFF.

A few counts support this clone. The chain has TRBV9 and TRBJ2-2, with D perhaps TRBD2 (6 bases). Trimming cost V 0 bases and J 4 bases, with 13 bases left between them. The V gene's germline CDR1 is SGDLS and CDR2 YYNGEE. CDR3 length: 16 residues. The CDR3 region has the DNA TGTGCCAGCAGCGTAGAGGGTACGACTAGCACCGGGGAGCTGTTTTTT. This translates into CASSVEGTTSTGELFF.

The V gene is TRBV11-2, the J gene TRBJ1-2; no definite D call. Germline CDR1 and CDR2: SGHAT and FQNNGV. This CDR3 is built from 16 residues. V dropped 1 base and J dropped 2 bases, with 14 bases sitting between them. This CDR3 is CASSLVPHTGNYGYTF. In DNA form, the CDR3 reads TGTGCCAGCAGCTTAGTTCCCCACACGGGAAACTATGGCTACACCTTC.

The chain combines TRBV7-2 with TRBJ1-1; D is perhaps TRBD1 (6 bases). Looked up from germline, CDR1 is SGHTA and CDR2 is FQGNSA. The length of the CDR3 is 16 residues. V was trimmed by 1 base and J by 0 bases, leaving 12 bases between them. This CDR3 is CASSLDSTGMNTEAFF. The CDR3 coding sequence is TGTGCCAGCAGCTTAGACTCAACAGGGATGAACACTGAAGCTTTCTTT. The whole variable domain, filled in from reference TRBV7-2 and TRBJ1-1, reads GAGVSQSPSNKVTEKGKDVELRCDPISGHTALYWYRQSLGQGLEFLIYFQGNSAPDKSGLPSDRFSAERTGGSVSTLTIQRTQQEDSAVYLCASSLDSTGMNTEAFFGQGTRLTVV.

The J gene is TRBJ2-7, the V gene TRBV10-3, with D perhaps matching TRBD1 (5 bases). The CDR3 spans 13 residues. Germline-derived CDR1 and CDR2 are ENHRY and SYGVKD. The V end lost 3 bases, the J end lost 3 bases, and 9 bases lay between the germline ends. The CDR3: CAISDGRDYEQYF. CDR3 DNA sequence: TGTGCCATCAGTGATGGCAGGGACTACGAGCAGTACTTC.

The chain combines TRBV5-1 with TRBJ2-1; 9 positions agree with TRBD1. CDR3 length: 14 residues. Germline V gene data show CDR1 as SGHRS and CDR2 as YFSETQ. V was pared by 4 bases and J by 4 bases, with 3 bases of the junction left unmatched. The CDR3 region has the DNA TGCGCCAGCAGCGCGGGACAGGGTTACAATGAGCAGTTCTTC. Translating gives CASSAGQGYNEQFF.

This sequence joins TRBV7-8 and TRBJ2-4; TRBD1 might be the D (6 bases). Between the trimmed V and J ends, which lost 5 bases and 11 bases, there was a span of 25 bases. Germline V gene lookup returns CDR1 SGHVS and CDR2 FQNEAQ. CDR3 size: 16 residues. CDR3 coding DNA: TGTGCCAGCAGCGAAATGAGGGTTTGGGGGCTTGACGTTCAGTACTTC. This gives the protein CASSEMRVWGLDVQYF.

V and J are TRBV7-9 and TRBJ1-6; D gene uncertain. Germline-derived CDR1 and CDR2 are SEHNR and FQNEAQ (reference sequence). Trimming took 5 bases from V and 4 from J, leaving 15 bases between them. The CDR3 loop spans 16 amino acids. The CDR3 nucleotides are TGTGCCAGCAGCCCTATTGCGGGGTTATATAATTCACCCCTCCACTTT. Translated, it gives CASSPIAGLYNSPLHF.

The chain uses TRBV9 and TRBJ2-3, with D possibly being TRBD2 (6 bases). The CDR3 covers 14 residues. CDR1 is SGDLS and CDR2 is YYNGEE in the germline V gene. V was clipped by 0 bases and J by 2 bases, with 7 bases between them. CDR3 bases: TGTGCCAGCAGCGTAGGCGGGAACACAGATACGCAGTATTTT. This encodes CASSVGGNTDTQYF.

The CDR3 reads CASSFQTSGGELFF. The CDR3 DNA follows: TGCGCCAGCAGCTTCCAAACTAGCGGCGGGGAGCTGTTTTTT. This chain uses TRBV5-1 with TRBJ2-2; TRBD2 matches 8 bases. Germline trimming cut 2 bases from V and 7 bases from J; bases unmatched to any gene: 4. Germline V gene lookup returns CDR1 SGHRS and CDR2 YFSETQ. This CDR3 is built from 14 residues. The full variable domain, in which reference TRBV5-1 and TRBJ2-2 provide the parts outside the CDR3, is KAGVTQTPRYLIKTRGQQVTLSCSPISGHRSVSWYQQTPGQGLQFLFEYFSETQRNKGNFPGRFSGRQFSNSRSEMNVSTLELGDSALYLCASSFQTSGGELFFGEGSRLTVL.

V and J are TRBV11-1 and TRBJ2-6; D unresolved. The ends were cut back, 2 bases at V and 0 bases at J, with 5 bases in the middle. This CDR3 contains 15 residues. Germline V CDR1 and CDR2: SGHAT, FQDESV (reference sequence). CDR3 coding DNA: TGTGCCAGCAGCTTACAGTCCTCTGGGGCCAACGTCCTGACTTTC. The encoded protein is CASSLQSSGANVLTF. Looking up the rest from reference TRBV11-1 and TRBJ2-6 gives the full variable domain: EAEVAQSPRYKITEKSQAVAFWCDPISGHATLYWYRQILGQGPELLVQFQDESVVDDSQLPKDRFSAERLKGVDSTLKIQPAELGDSAMYLCASSLQSSGANVLTFGAGSRLTVL.

The chain joins TRBV18 to TRBJ1-4; TRBD1 is a possible D gene (6 bases). Germline V lookup: CDR1 KGHSH, CDR2 LQKENI. Trimming removed 2 bases at V and 5 bases at J, with 9 bases between. The CDR3 runs 14 residues. The CDR3 DNA reads as TGTGCCAGCTCACCATCAGGGGTCAATGAAAAACTGTTTTTT. Its protein product is CASSPSGVNEKLFF. The full variable domain, completed using reference TRBV18 and TRBJ1-4, is NAGVMQNPRHLVRRRGQEARLRCSPMKGHSHVYWYRQLPEEGLKFMVYLQKENIIDESGMPKERFSAEFPKEGPSILRIQQVVRGDSAAYFCASSPSGVNEKLFFGSGTQLSVL.

The chain is built from TRBV24-1 and TRBJ1-1, with D possibly TRBD1 on 5 matching bases. Germline loops: CDR1 KGHDR, CDR2 SFDVKD. The CDR3 covers 15 residues. V lost 8 bases to trimming and J lost 1 base, with 16 bases between them. CDR3 protein: CATNLQDGTNTEAFF. The CDR3 DNA is TGTGCCACCAACCTACAGGACGGTACGAACACTGAAGCTTTCTTT.

The rearrangement links TRBV29-1 to TRBJ2-7; the match to TRBD1 covers 11 bases. CDR1 and CDR2 from the germline V gene are SQVTM and ANQGSEA. V shed 1 base, J shed 3 bases, and the junction held 8 bases outside the gene matches. The CDR3 totals 16 residues. Written as DNA, the CDR3 is TGCAGCGTTGAAGTTCCGGGACAGGGGGTATACTACGAGCAGTACTTC. Residues: CSVEVPGQGVYYEQYF.

This sequence joins TRBV4-2 and TRBJ2-2, with TRBD2 identical over 11 bases. After removal of 1 base from V and 0 bases from J, the junction contained 1 base not matched to a gene. The CDR3 is made up of 17 amino acids. From germline, CDR1 is LGHNA and CDR2 YNFKEQ. CDR3 DNA: TGTGCCAGCAGCCAAGTGACTAGCGGGGCGAACACCGGGGAGCTGTTTTTT. Its protein product is CASSQVTSGANTGELFF.

The gene calls are TRBV27 and TRBJ1-5; tentative D call: TRBD1 (6 bases). The V and J ends lost 5 bases and 3 bases respectively, with 20 bases between them. Germline V gives CDR1 MNHEY, CDR2 SMNVEV (reference sequence). The CDR3 has 17 amino acids. CDR3 protein: CASSVKPGVGYNQPQHF. The CDR3 nucleotides read TGTGCCAGCAGTGTCAAACCAGGGGTCGGGTACAATCAGCCCCAGCATTTT.

The rearrangement joins TRBV24-1 to TRBJ2-5, with a possible D match to TRBD1 (5 bases). With 5 bases removed from V and 5 bases from J, the gap between germline ends came to 17 bases. The CDR3 has 15 residues. From germline, CDR1 is KGHDR and CDR2 SFDVKD. The CDR3 bases are TGTGCCACCAGTGGTTCAGGCCAGGGCCCGGAGACCCAGTACTTC. Protein product: CATSGSGQGPETQYF.

The CDR3 here is CASSPGLAGYEQYF. The CDR3 nucleotides are TGTGCCAGCAGCCCAGGACTAGCGGGCTACGAGCAGTACTTC. The chain combines TRBV13 with TRBJ2-7; 11 nucleotides match TRBD2. J gave up 3 bases and V 5 bases, and 3 bases lay outside the gene matches. CDR1 is PRHDT, CDR2 FYEKMQ, per germline (reference sequence). The CDR3 length is 14 residues.

This chain joins TRBV5-1 and TRBJ2-1, with D perhaps matching TRBD2 (6 bases). The V gene's germline CDR1 is SGHRS and CDR2 YFSETQ. CDR3 length: 15 amino acids. V was shortened by 2 bases and J by 0 bases, with 9 bases between the two germline ends. The CDR3 is CASSFVGSSYNEQFF. The CDR3 DNA sequence: TGCGCCAGCAGCTTCGTCGGGAGCTCCTACAATGAGCAGTTCTTC.

This chain connects TRBV19 to TRBJ2-7; weak D call: TRBD1 (6 bases). V lost 4 bases and J 6 bases, leaving 13 bases between the germline ends. The CDR3 consists of 13 residues. The germline CDR1 and CDR2 sequences are LNHDA and SQIVND (reference sequence). The CDR3 here is CASSTYPGAEQYF. Here the CDR3 DNA reads TGTGCCAGTAGTACGTACCCAGGGGCCGAGCAGTACTTC.